This TCR beta chain was sequenced during a study of molecular identifiers for immune sequencing clone quantification. The CDR3 runs 15 residues. Between the trimmed V and J ends, which lost 2 bases and 2 bases, there was a span of 10 bases. In germline, CDR1 is GTSNPN, CDR2 SVGIG (reference sequence). TCRdb itself ran the PCR reads through MiXCR, one entry per CDR3 protein. Seen here are about half a million distinct CDR3 sequences, 20% to 25% observed once, and the top ten hold about 0.8%. There are many counts of this clonotype. Sequences were obtained from naive CD8+ T cells from blood, with Jurkat cell RNA spiked in. Subset of the sample: FACS-sorted CD8+CD4-CCR7+CD45RA+ naive T cells. V usage is TRBV30 and J usage is TRBJ2-6; possible D gene TRBD1, 6 bases. The clonotype comes from a human donor in good health. Some libraries in this study had Jurkat cell RNA spiked in. In DNA form, the CDR3 reads TGTGCCTGGAGTCCGGACAGAACTGGGGCCAACGTCCTGACTTTC. It translates to CAWSPDRTGANVLTF.